This TCR beta chain was sequenced during a study of T cell changes during pregnancy in multiple sclerosis. The length of the CDR3 is 15 residues. Germline CDR1 reads KGHSH; CDR2 reads LQKENI. Trimming took 2 bases from V and 9 from J, leaving 20 bases between them. Sequencing used immunoSEQ multiplex PCR; TCRdb keeps in-frame clones, though not all of them. The data contain approximately 73,000 clones, around 90% of them singletons. The source was CD4+ T cells from peripheral blood mononuclear cells, collected before pregnancy. The receptor comes from a female donor with multiple sclerosis, enrolled in a pregnancy study. The chain is built from TRBV18 and TRBJ2-7; D may be TRBD1 (6 bases). This chain's CDR3 is CASSPGQGGSDMQYF. CDR3 bases: TGTGCCAGCTCACCAGGCCAAGGGGGAAGTGACATGCAGTACTTC.